Following are 20 T cell receptor beta chains from one sample sequenced in a study of CD8+ T cells in alopecia areata. RNA was isolated and reverse transcribed to cDNA, the sequencing template. Method: immunoSEQ multiplex PCR; TCRdb's copy keeps in-frame clones and lacks some. Among almost 250,000 clones listed, around 67% were seen once. Sequencing was performed on CD4+ T cells sorted from blood, taken at week 0. The receptors here all came from a human donor with alopecia areata.

V usage is TRBV29-1 and J usage is TRBJ2-3; D may be TRBD2 (6 bases). Germline V gene data show CDR1 as SQVTM and CDR2 as ANQGSEA. This CDR3 is built from 14 residues. The V gene lost 1 base and the J gene lost 0 bases, with 8 bases spanning the gap. The CDR3 DNA reads as TGCAGCGTTGAAGGGGGGGATAGCACAGATACGCAGTATTTT. Translating it yields CSVEGGDSTDTQYF.

There are a few counts of this clone. The chain combines TRBV5-6 with TRBJ2-5; the D is unclear. This CDR3 has 11 residues. Trimming shortened V by 3 bases and J by 0 bases, and 0 bases separated the two germline ends. The germline V gene encodes CDR1 SGHDT and CDR2 YYEEEE. CDR3 nucleotide sequence: TGTGCCAGCAGCTACCAAGAGACCCAGTACTTC. Protein sequence: CASSYQETQYF.

This sequence joins TRBV5-4 and TRBJ1-2, with D maybe TRBD1 (6 bases). V lost 4 bases to trimming and J lost 3 bases, with 19 bases between them. The CDR3 has 16 residues. Germline assignment: CDR1 SGHNT and CDR2 YYREEE (reference sequence). This chain's CDR3 is CASSPTIRQEYYGYTF. Written as DNA, the CDR3 is TGTGCCAGCAGCCCCACCATTCGACAGGAGTACTATGGCTACACCTTC.

The chain employs TRBV30 and TRBJ2-5; either TRBD1 or TRBD2 may supply D (6 bases each). The CDR3 has 15 residues. From germline, CDR1 is GTSNPN and CDR2 SVGIG (reference sequence). V shed 3 bases and J shed 5 bases, with 19 bases lying between them. The CDR3 reads CAWSGPLGGGETQYF. CDR3 DNA: TGTGCCTGGAGCGGCCCGTTGGGGGGCGGTGAGACCCAGTACTTC.

This chain links TRBV6-5 with TRBJ1-4, with D possibly being TRBD1 (6 bases). Trimming took 4 bases from V and 3 from J, leaving 12 bases between them. Per the germline V gene, CDR1 is MNHEY and CDR2 is SVGAGI. CDR3 length: 15 residues. CDR3 DNA sequence: TGTGCCAGCAGTTTACAGGGAAATGCTAATGAAAAACTGTTTTTT. It yields the protein CASSLQGNANEKLFF.

The chain joins TRBV27 to TRBJ1-6; the D is unclear. This CDR3 region has 16 residues. Germline V lookup: CDR1 MNHEY, CDR2 SMNVEV (reference sequence). Trimming shortened V by 1 base and J by 7 bases, and 14 bases separated the two germline ends. The CDR3: CASSLLSGKGNSPLHF. The CDR3 nucleotides read TGTGCCAGCAGTTTATTGTCCGGGAAAGGCAATTCACCCCTCCACTTT.

V usage is TRBV13 and J usage is TRBJ2-5; D call uncertain. This CDR3 region has 13 residues. V gave up 5 bases and J gave up 3 bases, with 10 bases separating them. CDR1 is PRHDT, CDR2 FYEKMQ, per germline (reference sequence). This CDR3 reads CASSTQEKETQYF. In nucleotides, the CDR3 is TGTGCCAGCAGCACCCAGGAGAAAGAGACCCAGTACTTC.

The chain has TRBV25-1 and TRBJ2-3; tentatively, D is TRBD2 (6 bases). This CDR3 has 15 residues. Per the germline V gene, CDR1 is MGHDK and CDR2 is SYGVNS. The V and J ends lost 8 bases and 4 bases respectively, with 19 bases between them. The CDR3 sequence is CASGGGSYGADTQYF. In nucleotides, the CDR3 is TGTGCCAGCGGTGGGGGGAGTTATGGGGCAGATACGCAGTATTTT. Full variable domain (rest looked up from reference TRBV25-1 and TRBJ2-3): EADIYQTPRYLVIGTGKKITLECSQTMGHDKMYWYQQDPGMELHLIHYSYGVNSTEKGDLSSESTVSRIRTEHFPLTLESARPSHTSQYLCASGGGSYGADTQYFGPGTRLTVL.

Notes on this clone: Additional DNA sequences in this sample encode the identical CDR3. The rearrangement uses TRBV29-1 and TRBJ2-6; no definite D call. Per germline, CDR1 SQVTM and CDR2 ANQGSEA. Trimming left V 6 bases short and J 0 bases short, with 9 bases between. The CDR3 covers 14 residues. The DNA of the CDR3 is TGCAGCGTGAAAACACTCTCTGGGGCCAACGTCCTGACTTTC. Translating gives CSVKTLSGANVLTF.

The genes are TRBV30 and TRBJ1-6; the D is unclear. This CDR3 contains 14 residues. Germline lookup yields CDR1 GTSNPN and CDR2 SVGIG (reference sequence). V was clipped by 0 bases and J by 8 bases, with 11 bases between them. CDR3 protein: CAWSVWASDSPLHF. For the CDR3, the DNA is TGTGCCTGGAGTGTCTGGGCCAGTGATTCACCCCTCCACTTT.

This rearrangement joins TRBV7-9 to TRBJ1-5; the D is unclear. CDR1 is SEHNR, CDR2 FQNEAQ, per germline (reference sequence). The V and J ends lost 5 bases and 4 bases respectively, with 6 bases between them. This CDR3 is 12 amino acids long. In DNA, the CDR3 is TGTGCCAGCAGCCCGATAAATCAGCCCCAGCATTTT. This gives the protein CASSPINQPQHF. The whole variable domain, remainder taken from reference TRBV7-9 and TRBJ1-5, is DTGVSQNPRHKITKRGQNVTFRCDPISEHNRLYWYRQTLGQGPEFLTYFQNEAQLEKSRLLSDRFSAERPKGSFSTLEIQRTEQGDSAMYLCASSPINQPQHFGDGTRLSIL.

The chain links TRBV5-6 to TRBJ2-1; weak D call: TRBD1 (5 bases). The CDR3 has 16 residues. Germline loops: CDR1 SGHDT, CDR2 YYEEEE. The V gene lost 1 base and the J gene lost 3 bases, with 14 bases spanning the gap. This CDR3 is CASSLRRTQGYNEQFF. CDR3 coding DNA: TGTGCCAGCAGCTTGCGCAGGACCCAGGGCTACAATGAGCAGTTCTTC.

V and J are TRBV4-3 and TRBJ1-2, with D maybe TRBD1 (5 bases). CDR3 size: 16 residues. The V and J ends lost 0 bases and 1 base respectively, with 12 bases between them. Germline values: CDR1 LGHNA, CDR2 YSLEER. CDR3 in amino acids: CASSQDRGRINYGYTF. CDR3 nucleotides: TGCGCCAGCAGCCAAGATCGGGGCCGAATTAACTATGGCTACACCTTC.

The rearrangement links TRBV29-1 to TRBJ2-3; D is ambiguous. The V and J ends lost 5 bases and 1 base respectively, with 4 bases between them. This CDR3 has 11 amino acids. The germline CDR1 and CDR2 sequences are SQVTM and ANQGSEA. The chain's CDR3 is CSVRRTDTQYF. CDR3 coding DNA: TGCAGCGTTCGCCGCACAGATACGCAGTATTTT.

This chain connects TRBV29-1 to TRBJ2-5; D is perhaps TRBD1 (8 bases). The V gene's germline CDR1 is SQVTM and CDR2 ANQGSEA. V was pared by 4 bases and J by 4 bases, with 13 bases between. This CDR3 contains 13 residues. The CDR3 loop is CSVGNRGGETQYF. CDR3 sequence (DNA): TGCAGCGTTGGGAACAGGGGGGGAGAGACCCAGTACTTC. Using reference TRBV29-1 and TRBJ2-5 for the parts outside the CDR3, the full variable domain is SAVISQKPSRDICQRGTSLTIQCQVDSQVTMMFWYRQQPGQSLTLIATANQGSEATYESGFVIDKFPISRPNLTFSTLTVSNMSPEDSSIYLCSVGNRGGETQYFGPGTRLLVL.

This chain links TRBV30 with TRBJ1-5; D perhaps matches TRBD1 (5 bases). Germline CDR1 is GTSNPN and CDR2 is SVGIG (reference sequence). The V and J ends lost 3 bases and 6 bases respectively, with 12 bases between them. This CDR3 is 13 amino acids long. CDR3 protein: CAWSDSGLQPQHF. DNA for the CDR3: TGTGCCTGGAGCGACTCAGGGCTTCAGCCCCAGCATTTT.

This clone was counted once. The gene calls are TRBV30 and TRBJ2-1; 11 bases are a match to TRBD2. The CDR3 is 17 amino acids. CDR1 GTSNPN and CDR2 SVGIG come from the germline V gene (reference sequence). The ends lost 0 bases at V and 4 bases at J; junction bases unmatched: 8. The CDR3 coding sequence is TGTGCCTGGAGTGTGGTACTAGCGGGGGCCCTTTACAATGAGCAGTTCTTC. Translation gives CAWSVVLAGALYNEQFF.

In its sample, this clone was seen a few times. The J gene is TRBJ2-7, the V gene TRBV5-1; 7 bases match TRBD2. Germline V CDR1 and CDR2: SGHRS, YFSETQ. V shed 0 bases, J shed 0 bases, and the junction held 3 bases outside the gene matches. The CDR3 runs to 15 residues. The CDR3 coding sequence is TGCGCCAGCAGCTTGGTCAGCGGGGACTCCTACGAGCAGTACTTC. This sequence encodes CASSLVSGDSYEQYF.

The chain combines TRBV6-5 with TRBJ2-7; tentative D call: TRBD2 (6 bases). The CDR3 is 14 residues long. The germline V gene encodes CDR1 MNHEY and CDR2 SVGAGI. V shed 2 bases and J shed 3 bases, with 11 bases lying between them. DNA of the CDR3: TGTGCCAGCAGTTACAGGCAGGGAGGCTACGAGCAGTACTTC. It yields the protein CASSYRQGGYEQYF.

The CDR3 bases are TGTGCCTGGAGTAGAATGGCCACTGAAGCTTTCTTT. The encoded protein is CAWSRMATEAFF. The rearrangement links TRBV30 to TRBJ1-1; D remains ambiguous. The CDR3 is made up of 12 amino acids. Trimming stripped 2 bases from V and 4 bases from J, with 8 bases between. Germline V gene data show CDR1 as GTSNPN and CDR2 as SVGIG (reference sequence). The whole variable domain, filled in from reference TRBV30 and TRBJ1-1, reads SQTIHQWPATLVQPVGSPLSLECTVEGTSNPNLYWYRQAAGRGLQLLFYSVGIGQISSEVPQNLSASRPQDRQFILSSKKLLLSDSGFYLCAWSRMATEAFFGQGTRLTVV.